What follows describes a single T cell receptor (beta chain). Its target is unknown. Using a J-beta primer mix together with a sample-barcoded 5' primer, a second PCR was run for about 6 to 12 cycles. TCRdb independently ran MiXCR on the 5' RACE reads; one entry per CDR3 protein. The sample gives some 370,000 distinct CDR3 sequences, 52% of which show up once; under 65% is in the top ten. These data come from a study of blood T cells in healthy people across ages. V dropped 9 bases and J dropped 4 bases, with 14 bases sitting between them. This CDR3 is built from 13 residues. In germline, CDR1 is ENHRY, CDR2 SYGVKD. Findings of the study overall: Naive T cell percentage by flow cytometry tracked strongly with beta diversity. Expanded clonotype changes were possibly confounded by unknown donor CMV status.

Source material: blood. V is TRBV10-3 and J is TRBJ2-3; TRBD1 is a possible D gene (6 bases). This clonotype originated in a man in his fifties or sixties in good health. This CDR3 is CAMNRVLADTQYF. The CDR3 bases are TGTGCCATGAACAGGGTCTTGGCAGATACGCAGTATTTT.